This T cell receptor (beta chain) derives from a study of CD8 T cells in ankylosing spondylitis. Overall study results and limits: A TCR beta motif made of eight highly homologous variants seemed typical of ankylosing spondylitis blood.

V lost 4 bases and J lost 2, with 16 bases in between. This CDR3 contains 16 residues. Quantitative barcoded 5'-RACE was used to prepare TCR beta libraries. TCRdb itself ran the 5' RACE reads through MiXCR, one entry per CDR3 protein. The data hold approximately 35,000 distinct CDR3 sequences, with approximately 11% observed a single time. This clonotype was seen a handful of times. Its antigen is currently unknown. The sequencing sample was made of synovial fluid, either unsorted or a sorted T cell fraction (not recorded which). The TCR originated in a male donor with ankylosing spondylitis. The chain joins TRBV12-3 or TRBV12-4 to TRBJ2-3, with D possibly TRBD2 on 5 matching bases. The CDR3 nucleotides read TGTGCCAGCAGTTCCCGCGGGCGGAGCTACACAGATACGCAGTATTTT. Translating it yields CASSSRGRSYTDTQYF.